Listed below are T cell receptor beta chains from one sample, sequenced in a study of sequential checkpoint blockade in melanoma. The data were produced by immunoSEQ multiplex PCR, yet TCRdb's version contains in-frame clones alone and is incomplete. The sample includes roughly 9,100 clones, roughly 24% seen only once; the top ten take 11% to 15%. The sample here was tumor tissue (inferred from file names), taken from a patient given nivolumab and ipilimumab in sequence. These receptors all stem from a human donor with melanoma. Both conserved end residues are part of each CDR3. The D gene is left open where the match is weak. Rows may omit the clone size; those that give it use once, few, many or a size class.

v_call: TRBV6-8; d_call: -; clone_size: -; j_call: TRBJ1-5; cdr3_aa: CASHGGTGNQPQHF; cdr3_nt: TGTGCCAGCCATGGGGGGACGGGCAATCAGCCCCAGCATTTT
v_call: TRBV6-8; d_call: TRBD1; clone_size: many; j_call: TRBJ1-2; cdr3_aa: CASSGQGIGYTF; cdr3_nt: TGTGCCAGCAGCGGACAGGGTATAGGCTACACCTTC
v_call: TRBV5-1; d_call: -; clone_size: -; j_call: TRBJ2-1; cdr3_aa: CASSLVRGARGDEQFF; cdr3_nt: TGCGCCAGCAGCTTAGTCCGAGGGGCCCGGGGTGATGAGCAGTTCTTC
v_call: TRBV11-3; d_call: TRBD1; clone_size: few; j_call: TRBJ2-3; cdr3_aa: CASSSTGGGTDTQYF; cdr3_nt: TGTGCCAGCAGCTCGACAGGGGGTGGCACAGATACGCAGTATTTT
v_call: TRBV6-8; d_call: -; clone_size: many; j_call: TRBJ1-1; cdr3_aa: CASSYSNLADTEAFF; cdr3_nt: TGTGCCAGCAGTTACTCGAACTTAGCAGACACCGAAGCTTTCTTT
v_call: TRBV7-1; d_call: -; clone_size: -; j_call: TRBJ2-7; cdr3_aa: CASSPGEGRGIDEQYF; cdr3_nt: TGTGCCAGCAGCCCAGGGGAGGGACGGGGTATAGACGAGCAGTACTTC
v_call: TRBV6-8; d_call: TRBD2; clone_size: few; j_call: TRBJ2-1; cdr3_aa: CASTVAGVLAGAHNEQFF; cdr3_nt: TGTGCCAGCACCGTCGCGGGGGTCCTAGCGGGGGCCCACAATGAGCAGTTCTTC
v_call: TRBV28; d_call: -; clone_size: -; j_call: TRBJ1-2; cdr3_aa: CASMRERDYGYTF; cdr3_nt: TGTGCCAGCATGCGGGAAAGGGACTATGGCTACACCTTC
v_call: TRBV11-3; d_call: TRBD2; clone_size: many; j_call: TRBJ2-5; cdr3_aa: CASSGGGTALETQYF; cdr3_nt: TGTGCCAGCAGCGGCGGGGGAACCGCTCTAGAGACCCAGTACTTC
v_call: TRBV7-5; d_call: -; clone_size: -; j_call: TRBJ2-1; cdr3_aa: CASSLWGGNNEQFF; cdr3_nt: TGTGCCAGCAGCTTGTGGGGGGGTAACAATGAGCAGTTCTTC
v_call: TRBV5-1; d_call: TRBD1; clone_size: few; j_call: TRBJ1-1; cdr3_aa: CASSLGQGKNTEAFF; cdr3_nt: TGCGCCAGCAGCTTGGGACAGGGCAAGAACACTGAAGCTTTCTTT
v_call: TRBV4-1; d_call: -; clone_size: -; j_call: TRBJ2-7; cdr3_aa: CASSQDSPGSSYEQYF; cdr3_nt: TGCGCCAGCAGCCAAGATAGCCCTGGAAGCTCCTACGAGCAGTACTTC
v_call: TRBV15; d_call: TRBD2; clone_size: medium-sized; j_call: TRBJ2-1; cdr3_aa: CATSRDLTSRNEQFF; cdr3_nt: TGTGCCACCAGCAGAGATCTGACTAGCAGAAATGAGCAGTTCTTC
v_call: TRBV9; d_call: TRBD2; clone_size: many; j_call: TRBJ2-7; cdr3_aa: CASNPRAGGYEQYF; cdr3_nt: TGTGCCAGCAACCCACGAGCGGGGGGGTACGAGCAGTACTTC
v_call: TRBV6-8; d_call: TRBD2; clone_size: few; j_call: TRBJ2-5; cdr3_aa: CASSYLPGGPLAGEETQYF; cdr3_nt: TGTGCCAGCAGTTACCTCCCGGGAGGGCCGCTAGCGGGGGAGGAGACCCAGTACTTC
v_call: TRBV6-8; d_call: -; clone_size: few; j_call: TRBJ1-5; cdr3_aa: CASLDPPGYVDQPQHF; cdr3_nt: TGTGCCAGCCTCGATCCCCCAGGCTATGTAGATCAGCCCCAGCATTTT
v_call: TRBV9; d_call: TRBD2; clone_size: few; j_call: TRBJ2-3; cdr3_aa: CASSVGAGGRTDTQYF; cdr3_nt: TGTGCCAGCAGCGTAGGAGCGGGGGGGCGCACAGATACGCAGTATTTT
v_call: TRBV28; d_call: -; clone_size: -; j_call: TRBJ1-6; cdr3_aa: CASSLRLVVAGLHSPLHF; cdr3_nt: TGTGCCAGCAGTTTACGTTTGGTCGTCGCAGGGCTACATTCACCCCTCCACTTT
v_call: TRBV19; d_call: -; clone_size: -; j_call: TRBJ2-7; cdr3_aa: CASSIDFSSYEQYF; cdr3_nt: TGTGCCAGTAGTATAGACTTCAGCTCCTACGAGCAGTACTTC
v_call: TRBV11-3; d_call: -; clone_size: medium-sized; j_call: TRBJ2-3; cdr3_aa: CASSLGPSGDTQYF; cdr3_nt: TGTGCCAGCAGCCTGGGGCCGTCGGGCGATACGCAGTATTTT
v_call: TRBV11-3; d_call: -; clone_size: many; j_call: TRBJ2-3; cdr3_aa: CASSPEPGTDTQYF; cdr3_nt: TGTGCCAGCAGCCCCGAGCCTGGCACAGATACGCAGTATTTT
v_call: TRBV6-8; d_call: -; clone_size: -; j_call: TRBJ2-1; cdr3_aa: CASSYSQGFGNEQFF; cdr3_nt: TGTGCCAGCAGTTACTCGCAGGGTTTTGGTAATGAGCAGTTCTTC
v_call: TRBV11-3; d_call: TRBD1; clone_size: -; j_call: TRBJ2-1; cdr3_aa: CASSTDRGSYNEQFF; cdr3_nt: TGTGCCAGCAGCACAGACAGGGGGTCCTACAATGAGCAGTTCTTC
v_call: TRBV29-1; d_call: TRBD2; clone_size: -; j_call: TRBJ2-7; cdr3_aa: CSVTGGYSYEQYF; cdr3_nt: TGCAGCGTTACCGGGGGGTACTCCTACGAGCAGTACTTC
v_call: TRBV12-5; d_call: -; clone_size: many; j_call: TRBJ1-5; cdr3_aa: CASNSWAAGQPQHF; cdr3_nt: TGTGCCAGCAACTCATGGGCCGCGGGGCAGCCCCAGCATTTT
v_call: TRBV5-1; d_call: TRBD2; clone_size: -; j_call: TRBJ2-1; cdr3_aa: CASSPTSEGYNEQFF; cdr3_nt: TGCGCCAGCAGCCCGACTAGCGAAGGATACAATGAGCAGTTCTTC
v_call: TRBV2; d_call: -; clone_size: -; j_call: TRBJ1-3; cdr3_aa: CASSSSGTGNTIYF; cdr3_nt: TGTGCCAGCAGCTCCTCGGGTACGGGAAACACCATATATTTT
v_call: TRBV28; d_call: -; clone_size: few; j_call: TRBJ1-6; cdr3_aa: CASSLWGESNSPLHF; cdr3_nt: TGTGCCAGCAGTTTATGGGGGGAGTCGAATTCACCCCTCCACTTT
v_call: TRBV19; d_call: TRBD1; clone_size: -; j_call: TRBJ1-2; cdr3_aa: CASSVIVGTGGSYGYTF; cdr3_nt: TGTGCCAGTAGTGTAATAGTGGGGACAGGGGGCAGTTATGGCTACACCTTC
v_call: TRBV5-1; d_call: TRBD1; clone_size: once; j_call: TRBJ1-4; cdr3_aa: CASSRLRTGGEREKLFF; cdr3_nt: TGCGCCAGCAGCCGGCTGAGGACAGGGGGCGAACGAGAAAAACTGTTTTTT
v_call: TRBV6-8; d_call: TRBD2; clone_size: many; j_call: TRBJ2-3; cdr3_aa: CAISSSSGGADTQYF; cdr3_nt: TGTGCCATCAGTTCCTCTAGCGGGGGGGCAGATACGCAGTATTTT
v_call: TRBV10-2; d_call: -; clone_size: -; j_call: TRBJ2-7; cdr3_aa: CASTAVPGGFHYEQYF; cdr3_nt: TGCGCCAGCACCGCTGTTCCCGGGGGTTTTCACTACGAGCAGTACTTC
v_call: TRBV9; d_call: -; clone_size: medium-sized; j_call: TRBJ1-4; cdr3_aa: CASSVEQHNEKLFF; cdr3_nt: TGTGCCAGCAGCGTAGAACAGCATAATGAAAAACTGTTTTTT
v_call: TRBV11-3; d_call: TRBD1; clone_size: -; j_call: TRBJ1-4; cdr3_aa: CASSPGDRGFREKLFF; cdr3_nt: TGTGCCAGCAGCCCAGGCGACAGGGGGTTTCGTGAAAAACTGTTTTTT
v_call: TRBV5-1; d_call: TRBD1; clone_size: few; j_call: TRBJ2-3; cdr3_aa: CASSQEGTGPTDTQYF; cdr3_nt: TGCGCCAGCAGCCAAGAAGGGACAGGCCCCACAGATACGCAGTATTTT
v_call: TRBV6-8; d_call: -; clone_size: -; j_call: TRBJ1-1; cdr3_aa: CASSPLGRFGLKAFF; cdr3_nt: TGTGCCAGCAGTCCCCTGGGACGGTTCGGTTTGAAAGCTTTCTTT
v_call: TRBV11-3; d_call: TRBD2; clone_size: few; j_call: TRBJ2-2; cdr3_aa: CASSWTSGGAGELFF; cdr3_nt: TGTGCCAGCAGCTGGACTAGCGGGGGGGCCGGGGAGCTGTTTTTT
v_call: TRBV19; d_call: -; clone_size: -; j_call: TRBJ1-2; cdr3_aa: CASSQSGTDYGYTF; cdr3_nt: TGTGCCAGTAGTCAATCCGGGACGGACTATGGCTACACCTTC
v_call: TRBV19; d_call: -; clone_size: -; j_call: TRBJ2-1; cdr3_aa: CASSIRDFGYNEQFF; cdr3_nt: TGTGCCAGTAGTATTAGGGACTTCGGGTACAATGAGCAGTTCTTC
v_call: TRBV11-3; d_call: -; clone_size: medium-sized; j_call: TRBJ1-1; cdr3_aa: CASSLSISRMNTEAFF; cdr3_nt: TGTGCCAGCAGCTTAAGTATTAGCCGCATGAACACTGAAGCTTTCTTT
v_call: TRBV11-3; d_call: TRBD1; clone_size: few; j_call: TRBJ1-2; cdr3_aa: CASSSRTGKYGYTF; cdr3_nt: TGTGCCAGCAGTTCCCGGACAGGGAAGTATGGCTACACCTTC
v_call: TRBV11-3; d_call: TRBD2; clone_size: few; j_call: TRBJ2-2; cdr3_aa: CASSRGLAAMNTGELFF; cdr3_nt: TGTGCCAGCAGCAGAGGACTAGCGGCCATGAACACCGGGGAGCTGTTTTTT
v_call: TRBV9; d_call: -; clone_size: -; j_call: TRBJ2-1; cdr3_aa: CADPIRGNEQFF; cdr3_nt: TGTGCCGACCCGATAAGAGGCAATGAGCAGTTCTTC
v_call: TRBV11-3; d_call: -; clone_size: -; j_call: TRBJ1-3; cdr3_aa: CASSPFYSGNTIYF; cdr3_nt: TGTGCCAGCAGCCCCTTCTACTCTGGAAACACCATATATTTT
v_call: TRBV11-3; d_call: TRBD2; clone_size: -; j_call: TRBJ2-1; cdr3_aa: CASSSLAGGVNEQFF; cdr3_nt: TGTGCCAGCAGCTCCCTAGCGGGGGGGGTAAATGAGCAGTTCTTC
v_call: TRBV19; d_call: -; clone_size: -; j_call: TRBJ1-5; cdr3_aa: CASSMWGRGGNQPQHF; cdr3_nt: TGTGCCAGTAGTATGTGGGGGCGGGGGGGCAATCAGCCCCAGCATTTT
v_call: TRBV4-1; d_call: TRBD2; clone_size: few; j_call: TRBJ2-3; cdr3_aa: CASSQTGLAGITDTQYF; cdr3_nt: TGCGCCAGCAGCCAAACAGGGCTAGCGGGGATCACAGATACGCAGTATTTT
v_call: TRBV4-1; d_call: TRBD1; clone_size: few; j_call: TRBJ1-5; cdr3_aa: CASSLRTGSQPQHF; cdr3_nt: TGCGCCAGCAGCCTGCGGACAGGCTCTCAGCCCCAGCATTTT
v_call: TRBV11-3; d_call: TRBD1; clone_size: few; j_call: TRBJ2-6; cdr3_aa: CASSSPTGGVRGANVLTF; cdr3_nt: TGTGCCAGCAGCTCCCCCACAGGGGGCGTAAGAGGGGCCAACGTCCTGACTTTC
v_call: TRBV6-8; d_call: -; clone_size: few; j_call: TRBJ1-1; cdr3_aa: CASSEGSTNTEAFF; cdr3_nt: TGTGCCAGCAGTGAGGGTTCGACTAACACTGAAGCTTTCTTT
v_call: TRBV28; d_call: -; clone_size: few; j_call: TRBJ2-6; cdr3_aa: CASAGRAGANVLTF; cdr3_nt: TGTGCCAGCGCGGGCCGGGCCGGGGCCAACGTCCTGACTTTC
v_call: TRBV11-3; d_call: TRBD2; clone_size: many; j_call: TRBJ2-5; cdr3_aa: CASSNPGLADQETQYF; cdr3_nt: TGTGCCAGCAGCAACCCGGGACTAGCGGACCAAGAGACCCAGTACTTC
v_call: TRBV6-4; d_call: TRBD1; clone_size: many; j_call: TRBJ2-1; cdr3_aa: CASSQGQVQFF; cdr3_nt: TGTGCCAGCAGTCAAGGACAGGTTCAGTTCTTC
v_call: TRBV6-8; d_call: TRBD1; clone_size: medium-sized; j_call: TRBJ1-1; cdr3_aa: CASSYAGTGSFEAFF; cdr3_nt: TGTGCCAGCAGTTACGCAGGGACAGGGTCTTTTGAAGCTTTCTTT
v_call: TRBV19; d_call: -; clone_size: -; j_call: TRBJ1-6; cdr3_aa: CASTRGSSGDSPLHF; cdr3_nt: TGTGCCAGTACGAGGGGGTCCAGCGGTGATTCACCCCTCCACTTT
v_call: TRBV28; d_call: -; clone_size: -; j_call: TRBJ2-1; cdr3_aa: CASRSPGSGYNEQFF; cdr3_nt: TGTGCCAGCAGATCCCCGGGGTCAGGGTACAATGAGCAGTTCTTC
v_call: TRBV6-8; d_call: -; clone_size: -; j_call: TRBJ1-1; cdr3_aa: CASSYVWGAMNTEAFF; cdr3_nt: TGTGCCAGCAGTTACGTTTGGGGGGCTATGAACACTGAAGCTTTCTTT
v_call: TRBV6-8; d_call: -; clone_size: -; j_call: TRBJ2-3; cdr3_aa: CASSLIFLSTDTQYF; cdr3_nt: TGTGCCAGCAGTTTAATATTCCTGAGCACAGATACGCAGTATTTT
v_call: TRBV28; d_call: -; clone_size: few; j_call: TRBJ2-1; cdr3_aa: CASSYRDLYNEQFF; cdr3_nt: TGTGCCAGCAGTTACAGGGATCTCTACAATGAGCAGTTCTTC
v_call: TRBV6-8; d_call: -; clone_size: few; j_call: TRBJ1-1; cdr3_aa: CASSYPGGRGNTEAFF; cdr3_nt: TGTGCCAGCAGTTACCCGGGGGGGAGGGGGAACACTGAAGCTTTCTTT